These 27 T cell receptor beta chains originate from one sample sequenced in a study of human T cells and chemical hapten exposure. Time point given: patch test 3, about 24 weeks after DPC sensitization. Stated treatment: therapeutic diphenylcyclopropenone sensitization with weekly scalp DPC. In TCRdb, the RACE reads were re-called with MiXCR into one record per CDR3 protein. The sample shows over 80,000 distinct CDR3 sequences, around 9.9% of them seen only once. This material consisted of whole blood, taken in connection with sensitization to the hapten diphenylcyclopropenone (DPC). The receptors come from a woman aged 25 to 45 with alopecia areata. Some clones in this sample may be carry-over from other donors' samples.

The gene calls are TRBV7-8 and TRBJ1-1; D is unclear. The CDR3 has 12 amino acids. Deletions cut 0 bases from V and 12 bases from J, with 11 bases between. Germline V lookup: CDR1 SGHVS, CDR2 FQNEAQ. CDR3 protein: CASSLAGQAPFF. The CDR3 DNA follows: TGTGCCAGCAGCTTAGCGGGTCAGGCGCCTTTCTTT.

The chain joins TRBV9 to TRBJ1-6; D is unclear. This CDR3 has 17 residues. Germline lookup yields CDR1 SGDLS and CDR2 YYNGEE. Trimming shortened V by 0 bases and J by 0 bases, and 10 bases separated the two germline ends. The CDR3 DNA sequence: TGTGCCAGCAGCGTAGCCCGGGTCGTCTCCTATAATTCACCCCTCCACTTT. Protein sequence: CASSVARVVSYNSPLHF. The full variable domain, with the rest looked up from reference TRBV9 and TRBJ1-6, is DSGVTQTPKHLITATGQRVTLRCSPRSGDLSVYWYQQSLDQGLQFLIQYYNGEERAKGNILERFSAQQFPDLHSELNLSSLELGDSALYFCASSVARVVSYNSPLHFGNGTRLTVT.

J is TRBJ2-1 and V is TRBV7-6; a possible D gene is TRBD1 (6 bases). The CDR3 loop spans 13 amino acids. V shed 1 base and J shed 10 bases, with 11 bases lying between them. CDR1 is SGHVS and CDR2 is FNYEAQ in the germline V gene. As DNA, the CDR3 is TGTGCCAGCAGCTTAGAAGGGGGTACCGAGCAGTTCTTC. This sequence encodes CASSLEGGTEQFF.

At least ten counts were recorded for this clonotype. The V and J genes are TRBV11-2 and TRBJ2-3, with 8 bases fitting TRBD2. Germline V CDR1 and CDR2: SGHAT, FQNNGV. V lost 0 bases, J lost 1 base, and 3 bases stayed unmatched. The length of the CDR3 is 16 residues. The CDR3 nucleotides read TGTGCCAGCAGCTTAGACCGGGGGGGCGGCACAGATACGCAGTATTTT. Encoded protein: CASSLDRGGGTDTQYF.

The chain joins TRBV18 to TRBJ1-5; 9 nucleotides align to TRBD1. CDR1 and CDR2 (germline): KGHSH, LQKENI. Trimming took 3 bases from V and 1 from J; bases not matched to a gene: 4. This CDR3 is 16 amino acids long. As DNA, the CDR3 is TGTGCCAGCTCACCTGGGACAGGGCTGAGCAATCAGCCCCAGCATTTT. Protein product: CASSPGTGLSNQPQHF. The full variable domain, with the rest looked up from reference TRBV18 and TRBJ1-5, is NAGVMQNPRHLVRRRGQEARLRCSPMKGHSHVYWYRQLPEEGLKFMVYLQKENIIDESGMPKERFSAEFPKEGPSILRIQQVVRGDSAAYFCASSPGTGLSNQPQHFGDGTRLSIL.

This clonotype appeared many times. The J gene is TRBJ2-3, the V gene TRBV6-1; unclear D gene. Germline V gene lookup returns CDR1 MNHNS and CDR2 SASEGT. The CDR3 sequence is 14 residues long. V was shortened by 6 bases and J by 1 base, with 11 bases between the two germline ends. The CDR3 DNA is TGTGCCAGCAGGCCAACATACCGCACAGATACGCAGTATTTT. Translated: CASRPTYRTDTQYF.

This clonotype was observed a handful of times. The rearrangement uses TRBV28 and TRBJ1-2; weak D call: TRBD1 (5 bases). The CDR3 spans 10 residues. Germline CDR1 is MDHEN and CDR2 is SYDVKM. Trimming left V 7 bases short and J 6 bases short, with 6 bases between. CDR3 coding DNA: TGTGCCAGCAACAGGAATGGCTACACCTTC. This translates into CASNRNGYTF.

This clonotype was counted many times. The rearrangement links TRBV7-6 to TRBJ1-2; TRBD1 matches 9 bases. The CDR3 totals 15 residues. V gave up 4 bases and J gave up 4 bases; unmatched junction bases: 7. The V gene's germline CDR1 is SGHVS and CDR2 FNYEAQ. The CDR3 reads CASSSDRGTGYGYTF. As DNA, the CDR3 is TGTGCCAGCAGCTCCGACAGGGGGACTGGCTATGGCTACACCTTC.

There are many counts of this clonotype. The chain has TRBV29-1 and TRBJ1-2; no clear D gene. Germline V gene data show CDR1 as SQVTM and CDR2 as ANQGSEA. The CDR3 runs 13 residues. V lost 8 bases, J lost 3 bases, and 16 bases lay in between. The CDR3 protein is CSSGRPEDYGYTF. Written as DNA, the CDR3 is TGCAGCTCCGGTAGGCCCGAGGACTATGGCTACACCTTC.

At least ten counts were recorded for this clonotype. This chain connects TRBV6-2 or TRBV6-3 to TRBJ2-7; D remains ambiguous. CDR3 length: 13 residues. V shed 7 bases and J shed 1 base, with 11 bases lying between them. Looked up from germline, CDR1 is MNHEY and CDR2 is SVGEGT. The CDR3 nucleotides read TGTGCCAGCACCCGCACCAGGTCCTACGAGCAGTACTTC. Translating gives CASTRTRSYEQYF.

The rearrangement uses TRBV5-4 and TRBJ1-6, with D uncertain. The CDR3 is made up of 12 amino acids. Per the germline V gene, CDR1 is SGHNT and CDR2 is YYREEE (reference sequence). Trimming removed 7 bases at V and 5 bases at J, with 7 bases between. The CDR3 protein is CASRENNSPLHF. In nucleotides, the CDR3 is TGTGCCAGCCGGGAGAATAATTCACCCCTCCACTTT.

This clonotype was counted at least ten times. V and J are TRBV5-1 and TRBJ2-3; 9 bases are shared with TRBD1. The length of the CDR3 is 15 residues. The ends lost 5 bases at V and 5 bases at J; junction bases unmatched: 9. From germline, CDR1 is SGHRS and CDR2 YFSETQ. This CDR3 is CASRPRTGVIDTQYF. In nucleotides, the CDR3 is TGCGCCAGCAGGCCAAGGACAGGGGTTATAGATACGCAGTATTTT.

This clonotype was counted a few times. This chain links TRBV28 with TRBJ2-3; D is unclear. V was clipped by 8 bases and J by 3 bases, with 6 bases between them. The CDR3 runs to 11 residues. Looked up from germline, CDR1 is MDHEN and CDR2 is SYDVKM. CDR3 residues: CASAETDTQYF. DNA of the CDR3: TGTGCCAGCGCGGAAACAGATACGCAGTATTTT. The variable domain in full, with the rest retrieved from reference TRBV28 and TRBJ2-3, is DVKVTQSSRYLVKRTGEKVFLECVQDMDHENMFWYRQDPGLGLRLIYFSYDVKMKEKGDIPEGYSVSREKKERFSLILESASTNQTSMYLCASAETDTQYFGPGTRLTVL.

This clonotype was counted ten times or more. The V call is TRBV7-6, the J call TRBJ2-5, with a tentative D call TRBD1 (5 bases). V was clipped by 10 bases and J by 0 bases, with 12 bases between them. The CDR3 covers 13 residues. Germline V gene data show CDR1 as SGHVS and CDR2 as FNYEAQ. CDR3 nucleotide sequence: TGTGCCACCTCTCGACAGTACCAAGAGACCCAGTACTTC. Translated, it gives CATSRQYQETQYF.

There are many counts of this clonotype. J is TRBJ2-1 and V is TRBV11-3, with TRBD2 identical over 9 bases. CDR1 SGHNT and CDR2 YENEEA come from the germline V gene. V gave up 1 base and J gave up 0 bases; unmatched junction bases: 1. This CDR3 spans 16 amino acids. Here the CDR3 reads CASSLGGGVSYNEQFF. The CDR3 DNA is TGTGCCAGCAGCTTAGGCGGGGGGGTCTCCTACAATGAGCAGTTCTTC.

This chain joins TRBV9 and TRBJ2-5; D is uncertain. This CDR3 contains 12 residues. V was pared by 0 bases and J by 4 bases, with 4 bases between. Germline CDR1 and CDR2: SGDLS and YYNGEE. CDR3 sequence (DNA): TGTGCCAGCAGCGTAGGAGGAGAGACCCAGTACTTC. Protein: CASSVGGETQYF.

This clonotype was counted a few times. The chain is built from TRBV6-2 or TRBV6-3 and TRBJ2-5, with D perhaps TRBD1 (5 bases). The CDR3 has 11 residues. Trimming stripped 4 bases from V and 6 bases from J, with 6 bases between. In germline, CDR1 is MNHEY, CDR2 SVGEGT. In nucleotides, the CDR3 is TGTGCCAGCAGTTTGGACAAGACCCAGTACTTC. It specifies CASSLDKTQYF.

This clonotype was observed a handful of times. The chain carries TRBV29-1 and TRBJ2-7; the D gene is possibly TRBD2 (7 bases). The V end lost 5 bases, the J end lost 4 bases, and 15 bases lay between the germline ends. Germline V gives CDR1 SQVTM, CDR2 ANQGSEA. CDR3 length equals 13 residues. The CDR3 here is CSVSGGRGYEQYV. Here the CDR3 DNA reads TGCAGCGTTTCGGGAGGCAGGGGTTACGAGCAGTACGTC.

The J gene is TRBJ1-1, the V gene TRBV20-1; D is undetermined. Germline V gene sequence: CDR1 DFQATT, CDR2 SNEGSKA (reference sequence). V lost 4 bases to trimming and J lost 5 bases, with 14 bases between them. The length of the CDR3 is 13 residues. CDR3: CSAIGVDRTEAFF. CDR3 in DNA: TGCAGTGCTATCGGGGTCGATCGGACTGAAGCTTTCTTT.

This clonotype came up many times. The rearrangement uses TRBV7-9 and TRBJ2-7; the D is unclear. The CDR3 sequence is 14 residues long. V was trimmed by 5 bases and J by 4 bases, leaving 15 bases between them. Germline V gene sequence: CDR1 SEHNR, CDR2 FQNEAQ (reference sequence). Written as DNA, the CDR3 is TGTGCCAGCAGCGCCGCTGGCAGACCTTACGAGCAGTACGTC. Residues: CASSAAGRPYEQYV.

This clonotype occurred many times. The chain joins TRBV4-3 to TRBJ2-6; 11 bases agree with TRBD2. Germline V CDR1 and CDR2: LGHNA, YSLEER. V shed 6 bases and J 1 base; nucleotides not matched to a gene: 11. The length of the CDR3 is 19 residues. CDR3 bases: TGCGCCAGCAGTCAGGAACTAGCGGGAGTGGGATCTGGGGCCAACGTCCTGACTTTC. Encoded protein: CASSQELAGVGSGANVLTF.

This clonotype was seen ten or more times. The chain recombines TRBV27 with TRBJ2-2, with 8 bases lining up with TRBD2. The CDR3 is made up of 16 amino acids. V gave up 5 bases and J gave up 1 base; unmatched junction bases: 6. Germline V gene sequence: CDR1 MNHEY, CDR2 SMNVEV (reference sequence). The CDR3 DNA reads TGTGCCAGCAGTCCGCGACTAGCGAGGAACACCGGGGAGCTGTTTTTT. Its translation: CASSPRLARNTGELFF.

This clonotype was observed many times. CDR3 region: CASSYSPDGAYGYTF. CDR3 bases: TGTGCCAGCAGTTACTCACCCGACGGCGCCTATGGCTACACCTTC. This chain joins TRBV6-2 or TRBV6-3 and TRBJ1-2; D call uncertain. Germline V gives CDR1 MNHEY, CDR2 SVGEGT. The CDR3 is 15 residues long. The V and J ends lost 0 bases and 4 bases respectively, with 12 bases between them.

This clonotype was counted ten times or more. J is TRBJ2-1 and V is TRBV7-9; 8 nucleotides align to TRBD2. V lost 5 bases and J lost 5; bases outside the gene matches: 11. This CDR3 is 16 amino acids long. Germline loops: CDR1 SEHNR, CDR2 FQNEAQ (reference sequence). As DNA, the CDR3 is TGTGCCAGCAGCGGAGTGGCGGGGGGACTTAACAATGAGCAGTTCTTC. It yields the protein CASSGVAGGLNNEQFF. The whole variable domain, remainder taken from reference TRBV7-9 and TRBJ2-1, is DTGVSQNPRHKITKRGQNVTFRCDPISEHNRLYWYRQTLGQGPEFLTYFQNEAQLEKSRLLSDRFSAERPKGSFSTLEIQRTEQGDSAMYLCASSGVAGGLNNEQFFGPGTRLTVL.

The rearrangement uses TRBV10-3 and TRBJ1-2, with a weak D call TRBD1 (5 bases). The CDR3 runs to 13 residues. Trimming stripped 7 bases from V and 5 bases from J, with 14 bases between. The germline gives CDR1 ENHRY, CDR2 SYGVKD. In DNA form, the CDR3 reads TGTGCCATCACCGCGACAGAAGAGTATGGCTACACCTTC. This codes for CAITATEEYGYTF.

This clonotype has at least ten counts. The V gene is TRBV15, the J gene TRBJ2-2, with 11 nucleotides matching TRBD2. Germline V lookup: CDR1 LNHNV, CDR2 YYDKDF (reference sequence). V lost 0 bases to trimming and J lost 2 bases; unmatched junction nucleotides: 17. The CDR3 is 22 residues long. CDR3 loop: CATSRDPVISLTSGVNTGELFF. The DNA of the CDR3 is TGTGCCACCAGCAGAGATCCCGTTATCTCCCTGACTAGCGGGGTAAACACCGGGGAGCTGTTTTTT.

Only one count was recorded for this clonotype. The chain carries TRBV28 and TRBJ1-6; D is possibly TRBD1 (6 bases). Germline V CDR1 and CDR2: MDHEN, SYDVKM. The CDR3 runs 15 residues. V lost 1 base and J lost 6, with 10 bases in between. DNA for the CDR3: TGTGCCAGCAGTTTATCCAGCAGGGGTAATTCACCCCTCCACTTT. Protein: CASSLSSRGNSPLHF.